The 10 T cell receptor beta chains below come from one sample, sequenced in a study of blood T cell repertoires in COVID-19. Assay: immunoSEQ multiplex PCR; the TCRdb copy retains only in-frame clones and omits some. The sample contains fewer than 150,000 clones, 70% to 90% of which appear only once. Material for sequencing was peripheral blood. These receptors came from a man aged 35 to 55 with acute or convalescent COVID-19.

CDR3 loop: CASSSRGLVTLETQYF. DNA for the CDR3: TGTGCCAGCAGCTCCAGGGGGTTGGTTACCTTGGAGACCCAGTACTTC. The rearrangement links TRBV11-1 to TRBJ2-5; 7 bases agree with TRBD1. CDR3 length: 16 amino acids. Trimming took 4 bases from V and 5 from J; bases not matched to a gene: 13. Germline lookup yields CDR1 SGHAT and CDR2 FQDESV (reference sequence).

This chain links TRBV9 with TRBJ1-6, with 7 bases identical to TRBD1. CDR1 is SGDLS, CDR2 YYNGEE, per germline. Losses at the gene ends were 3 bases for V and 10 bases for J; bases not matched to a gene: 16. The CDR3 is made up of 17 amino acids. This CDR3 is CASSAHHVTGAPSPLHF. CDR3 nucleotides: TGTGCCAGCAGCGCCCACCACGTTACAGGGGCTCCCTCACCCCTCCACTTT.

This clone was counted once. This sequence joins TRBV30 and TRBJ2-2; TRBD1 matches at 8 bases. Trimming at V came to 3 bases and at J to 2 bases, leaving 5 bases not matched to a gene. The germline V gene has CDR1 GTSNPN and CDR2 SVGIG (reference sequence). The CDR3 length is 15 residues. CDR3 region: CAWRRQGFNTGELFF. Written as DNA, the CDR3 is TGTGCCTGGAGAAGACAGGGGTTTAACACCGGGGAGCTGTTTTTT.

V gene TRBV6-1 combines with J gene TRBJ1-2; weak D call: TRBD1 (5 bases). The CDR3 loop spans 12 amino acids. V gave up 2 bases and J gave up 8 bases, with 9 bases separating them. Germline lookup yields CDR1 MNHNS and CDR2 SASEGT. The CDR3: CASSERGSGYTF. CDR3 DNA: TGTGCCAGCAGTGAACGGGGGAGCGGCTACACCTTC.

This clone appeared a single time. The chain employs TRBV4-1 and TRBJ2-7; D is possibly TRBD2 (5 bases). The CDR3 is 14 amino acids. V lost 5 bases, J lost 7 bases, and 18 bases lay in between. Germline values: CDR1 MGHRA, CDR2 YSYEKL. As DNA, the CDR3 is TGCGCCAGCAGCTCCCGGATTTCAACGGGGGAGCAGTACTTC. Translation gives CASSSRISTGEQYF.

The chain links TRBV5-4 to TRBJ2-6; weak D call: TRBD1 (6 bases). Germline V gene sequence: CDR1 SGHNT, CDR2 YYREEE (reference sequence). There are 15 residues in the CDR3. Trimming took off 4 bases at V and 1 base at J, with 9 bases between the two ends. The CDR3 region is CASSITGSGANVLTF. The CDR3 DNA follows: TGTGCCAGCAGCATAACAGGGTCTGGGGCCAACGTCCTGACTTTC. Looking up the rest from reference TRBV5-4 and TRBJ2-6 gives the full variable domain: ETGVTQSPTHLIKTRGQQVTLRCSSQSGHNTVSWYQQALGQGPQFIFQYYREEENGRGNFPPRFSGLQFPNYSSELNVNALELDDSALYLCASSITGSGANVLTFGAGSRLTVL.

The gene calls are TRBV6-5 and TRBJ2-7, with 9 positions matching TRBD1. This CDR3 is 13 amino acids long. CDR1 MNHEY and CDR2 SVGAGI come from the germline V gene. V was pared by 5 bases and J by 5 bases, with 4 bases of the junction left unmatched. The CDR3 sequence: CASSRDREHEQYF. Here the CDR3 DNA reads TGTGCCAGCAGTCGGGACAGGGAACACGAGCAGTACTTC.

This clone was detected a few times. This chain links TRBV7-9 with TRBJ1-2; 9 bases map to TRBD1. V shed 5 bases and J 4 bases; nucleotides not matched to a gene: 8. Germline lookup yields CDR1 SEHNR and CDR2 FQNEAQ (reference sequence). This CDR3 contains 15 residues. The CDR3 region has the DNA TGTGCCAGCAGCAGCGACAGGGGGGGATCCTATGGCTACACCTTC. Its translation: CASSSDRGGSYGYTF.

The chain recombines TRBV5-1 with TRBJ1-1; tentative D call: TRBD1 (6 bases). The CDR3 has 15 residues. CDR1 and CDR2 from the germline V gene are SGHRS and YFSETQ. The V gene lost 2 bases and the J gene lost 5 bases, with 16 bases spanning the gap. The CDR3 bases are TGCGCCAGCAGCTTAGGGTCAGGGGAAACGACTGAAGCTTTCTTT. It translates to CASSLGSGETTEAFF. Variable domain in full (rest from reference TRBV5-1 and TRBJ1-1): KAGVTQTPRYLIKTRGQQVTLSCSPISGHRSVSWYQQTPGQGLQFLFEYFSETQRNKGNFPGRFSGRQFSNSRSEMNVSTLELGDSALYLCASSLGSGETTEAFFGQGTRLTVV.

This clone was counted once. The rearrangement uses TRBV18 and TRBJ1-2; no firm D call. Trimming took 0 bases from V and 4 from J, leaving 15 bases between them. The CDR3 extends over 16 amino acids. Germline CDR1 reads KGHSH; CDR2 reads LQKENI. The CDR3 sequence: CASSPPSTESLYGYTF. The CDR3, as DNA: TGTGCCAGCTCACCACCTTCGACGGAGAGTCTCTATGGCTACACCTTC.